This TCR beta chain is drawn from a study of T-cell memory formation after mild COVID-19. Overall study: TCR clusters were mostly donor specific. Study findings and constraints: Day 15 to 85 contractors were CD4/CD8 balanced; later expanders leaned CD4+.

5'RACE with constant-segment primers built TCRalpha and TCRbeta cDNA libraries with UMIs. A single record per CDR3 protein comes from TCRdb applying MiXCR to the 5' RACE reads. The sample holds hundreds of thousands of distinct CDR3 sequences, 15% to 20% seen once. As regards this clonotype: Antigen unknown.

Germline loops: CDR1 SGHAT, CDR2 FQDESV (reference sequence). This CDR3 comprises 16 residues. The ends lost 3 bases at V and 0 bases at J; junction bases unmatched: 5. The rearrangement uses TRBV11-1 and TRBJ2-7; 10 bases match TRBD2. This clonotype originated in an adult woman who had mild COVID-19 (a few samples of this study predate the infection). Cell type and time point are not known. The source material was PBMCs or a T cell subset sorted from them (not recorded which). CDR3 nucleotides: TGTGCCAGCAGCTTGCCGACTAGCGGGTACTCCTACGAGCAGTACTTC. It translates to CASSLPTSGYSYEQYF.